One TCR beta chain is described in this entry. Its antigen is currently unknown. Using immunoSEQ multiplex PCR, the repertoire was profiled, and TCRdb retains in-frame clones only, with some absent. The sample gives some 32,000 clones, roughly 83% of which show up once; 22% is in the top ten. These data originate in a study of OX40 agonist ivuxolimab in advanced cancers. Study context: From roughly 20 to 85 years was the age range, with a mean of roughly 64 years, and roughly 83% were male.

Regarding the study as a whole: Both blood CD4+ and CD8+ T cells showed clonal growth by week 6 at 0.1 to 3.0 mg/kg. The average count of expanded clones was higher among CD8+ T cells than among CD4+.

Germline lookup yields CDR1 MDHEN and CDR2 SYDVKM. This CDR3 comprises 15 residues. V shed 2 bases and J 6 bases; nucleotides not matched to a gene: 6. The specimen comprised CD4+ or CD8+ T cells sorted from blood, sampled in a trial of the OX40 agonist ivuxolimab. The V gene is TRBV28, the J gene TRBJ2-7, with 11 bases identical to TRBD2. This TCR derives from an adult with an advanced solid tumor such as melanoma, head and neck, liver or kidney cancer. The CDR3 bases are TGTGCCAGCAGTTTACTGACTAGCGGGAATAGCGAGCAGTACTTC. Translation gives CASSLLTSGNSEQYF.